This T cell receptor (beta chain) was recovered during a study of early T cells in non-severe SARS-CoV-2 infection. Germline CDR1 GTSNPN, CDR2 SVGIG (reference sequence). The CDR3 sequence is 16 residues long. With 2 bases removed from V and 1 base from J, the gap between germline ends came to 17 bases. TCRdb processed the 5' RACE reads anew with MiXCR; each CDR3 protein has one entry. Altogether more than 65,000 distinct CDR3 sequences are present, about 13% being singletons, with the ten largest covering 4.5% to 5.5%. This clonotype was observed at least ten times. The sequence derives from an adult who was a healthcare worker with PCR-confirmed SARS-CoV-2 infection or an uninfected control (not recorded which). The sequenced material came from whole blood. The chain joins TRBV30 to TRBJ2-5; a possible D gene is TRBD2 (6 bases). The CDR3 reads CAWSYGGGRGQETQYF. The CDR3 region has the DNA TGTGCCTGGAGTTACGGAGGAGGGCGGGGCCAAGAGACCCAGTACTTC.